A single sample is the source of the 11 T cell receptor beta chains below, sequenced in a study of neurological immune-mediated disorders. Each CDR3 protein gets one entry after TCRdb re-called the 5' RACE reads with MiXCR. The sample has more than 75,000 distinct CDR3 sequences, around a tenth seen once. The source material was PBMCs. These receptors all stem from a man aged 40-49 years in good health.

V gene TRBV15 combines with J gene TRBJ2-3; 9 bases are a match to TRBD2. The CDR3 is 15 amino acids. V was clipped by 2 bases and J by 4 bases; unmatched bases: 4. Germline CDR1 reads LNHNV; CDR2 reads YYDKDF (reference sequence). The DNA of the CDR3 is TGTGCCACCAGCAGATATAGCGGGGGCTCAGATACGCAGTATTTT. As protein: CATSRYSGGSDTQYF. The full variable domain, rest sourced from reference TRBV15 and TRBJ2-3, is DAMVIQNPRYQVTQFGKPVTLSCSQTLNHNVMYWYQQKSSQAPKLLFHYYDKDFNNEADTPDNFQSRRPNTSFCFLDIRSPGLGDTAMYLCATSRYSGGSDTQYFGPGTRLTVL.

This clonotype has ten or more counts. This chain joins TRBV12-3 or TRBV12-4 and TRBJ1-1, with 9 nucleotides matching TRBD1. Trimming cost V 3 bases and J 0 bases; bases outside gene matches: 11. This CDR3 comprises 18 residues. The CDR3 DNA sequence: TGTGCCAGCAGTTTGTTGAAGGGGACAGGGAGTATGAACACTGAAGCTTTCTTT. Its translation is CASSLLKGTGSMNTEAFF.

This clonotype has at least ten counts. The chain uses TRBV29-1 and TRBJ2-1, with D uncertain. Germline-derived CDR1 and CDR2 are SQVTM and ANQGSEA. Trimming stripped 7 bases from V and 7 bases from J, with 17 bases between. There are 13 residues in the CDR3. CDR3 in DNA: TGCAGCGGAGTGGGGTGGTTGTGGAATGAGCAGTTCTTC. Residues: CSGVGWLWNEQFF.

This clonotype was observed at least ten times. The V call is TRBV21-1, the J call TRBJ2-1; TRBD2, as called in the table, went unchecked against the DNA. TRBV21-1 is shown as a pseudogene. The CDR3 length is 15 residues. The CDR3 DNA sequence: TGTGCCAGCAGCAAAGGTCTAGCGGGCTACAATGAGCAGTTCTTC. Its translation: CASSKGLAGYNEQFF.

This clonotype was recorded many times. The chain links TRBV14 to TRBJ2-7; D may match TRBD1 or TRBD2 (5 bases each). The CDR3 is 17 residues long. Trimming cost V 3 bases and J 2 bases, with 20 bases left between them. CDR1 and CDR2 (germline): SGHDN, FVKESK. This CDR3 is CASSQITEGTVPYEQYF. In DNA form, the CDR3 reads TGTGCCAGCAGCCAGATCACCGAGGGGACGGTACCCTACGAGCAGTACTTC.

This clonotype was seen many times. The chain recombines TRBV25-1 with TRBJ2-7; possible D gene TRBD1, 5 bases. CDR3 length: 12 residues. V lost 6 bases, J lost 4 bases, and 10 bases lay in between. The germline V gene encodes CDR1 MGHDK and CDR2 SYGVNS. The CDR3 DNA reads as TGTGCCAGCAGGGGCAGGGCGTACGAGCAGTACTTC. The encoded protein is CASRGRAYEQYF.

This clonotype was found many times. The chain employs TRBV7-9 and TRBJ1-1; D perhaps matches TRBD1 (6 bases). V lost 1 base to trimming and J lost 5 bases, with 8 bases between them. The CDR3 is 13 residues long. CDR1 and CDR2 from the germline V gene are SEHNR and FQNEAQ (reference sequence). CDR3 in DNA: TGTGCCAGCAGCTTAGAGGGGGTTACTGAAGCTTTCTTT. This codes for CASSLEGVTEAFF.

This clonotype showed up many times. The V and J genes are TRBV20-1 and TRBJ1-2; TRBD1 aligns across 9 bases. The CDR3 has 11 amino acids. Trimming at V came to 2 bases and at J to 10 bases, leaving 2 bases not matched to a gene. Germline assignment: CDR1 DFQATT and CDR2 SNEGSKA (reference sequence). CDR3 region: CSARNRGHYTF. The CDR3 DNA reads TGCAGTGCTAGAAACAGGGGGCACTACACCTTC.

This clonotype was picked up many times. This sequence joins TRBV7-9 and TRBJ2-1; D is tentatively TRBD1 or TRBD2 (5 bases each). The CDR3 has 18 residues. The germline V gene has CDR1 SEHNR and CDR2 FQNEAQ (reference sequence). V was clipped by 5 bases and J by 10 bases, with 30 bases between them. The CDR3 region is CASSTILRDGQPIPEQFF. CDR3 nucleotides: TGTGCCAGCAGCACGATTTTAAGGGACGGTCAGCCCATCCCAGAGCAGTTCTTC.

This clonotype has a count of ten or more. The chain joins TRBV5-1 to TRBJ2-3; TRBD2 is a possible D gene (5 bases). Trimming took off 0 bases at V and 5 bases at J, with 13 bases between the two ends. The CDR3 spans 15 residues. CDR1 is SGHRS and CDR2 is YFSETQ in the germline V gene. The CDR3 region has the DNA TGCGCCAGCAGCTTGGGAGCTACCCGGGGAGATACGCAGTATTTT. This translates into CASSLGATRGDTQYF. The whole variable domain, filled in from reference TRBV5-1 and TRBJ2-3, reads KAGVTQTPRYLIKTRGQQVTLSCSPISGHRSVSWYQQTPGQGLQFLFEYFSETQRNKGNFPGRFSGRQFSNSRSEMNVSTLELGDSALYLCASSLGATRGDTQYFGPGTRLTVL.

In the case of this clonotype: A single base separates this from a much larger clone, so it may be a read error. V and J are TRBV7-9 and TRBJ1-6; 8 bases are a match to TRBD1. The CDR3 is 14 residues long. Trimming cost V 11 bases and J 7 bases; bases outside gene matches: 10. Germline V gene data show CDR1 as SEHNR and CDR2 as FQNEAQ (reference sequence). CDR3 region: CASRTGYLNSPLHF. The CDR3 nucleotides are TGTGCCTCTAGGACAGGGTACCTCAATTCACCCCTCCACTTT.